Sequencing of this T cell receptor (beta chain) was carried out in a study of blood T cell repertoires in COVID-19. In the study's own analysis: For nucleated cells, counts were estimated from reference gene primer amplification. The assay was immunoSEQ multiplex PCR, and TCRdb's table has in-frame clones only and misses some. V, J and clone size are those of that table, while D and trimming were read from the DNA. The sample lists about 150,000 clones; 87% were seen once. The CDR3 spans 12 residues. V lost 2 bases, J lost 14 bases, and 10 bases lay in between. Germline CDR1 reads MNHEY; CDR2 reads SVGAGI.

The rearrangement joins TRBV6-5 to TRBJ1-6, with a weak D call TRBD1 (6 bases). The clonotype originates from a woman between 55 and 75 years old with active or convalescent COVID-19. Sequencing was done on a sample of peripheral blood. The CDR3 coding sequence is TGTGCCAGCAGTTACGGGGGCTGGGCCCTCCACTTT. It translates to CASSYGGWALHF.